These T cell receptor beta chains were read from a single sample in a study of T cells after yellow fever vaccination. TCRdb called the 5' RACE reads again in MiXCR, with one record for every CDR3 protein. The repertoire holds 300,000 to 400,000 distinct CDR3 sequences, with 8.7% as singletons. The sequenced sample was PBMCs, obtained on the day of the first yellow fever vaccination. The origin of the receptors is a man between 18 and 35 years old who received the YFV17D yellow fever vaccine. Each CDR3 is given without its conserved first and last residue. Clone size appears in some rows only: once, few, many, or a class for an expanded clone.

abundance	v_gene	j_gene	CDR3aa
many	TRBV7-3	TRBJ2-2	ASSQKGGNTGELF
NA	TRBV4-1	TRBJ1-5	ASSLSGADQPQH
few	TRBV7-6	TRBJ2-1	ASSLGLPSSYNEQF
NA	TRBV20-1	TRBJ2-1	SAQRTGAHEQF
few	TRBV6-1	TRBJ1-2	ASKFGGSSYYGYT
few	TRBV7-6	TRBJ2-1	ASSLGFSYNEQF
NA	TRBV20-1	TRBJ2-4	SALLLRKTDSRIKNIQY
many	TRBV7-9	TRBJ2-5	ASSSAGDRETQY
few	TRBV6-5	TRBJ2-3	ASSYSVGGELTDTQY
NA	TRBV20-1	TRBJ1-2	SASGRLENYGYT
few	TRBV7-6	TRBJ1-5	ASSFGLGNQPQH
many	TRBV9	TRBJ2-3	ASSVGTTDTDTQY
many	TRBV4-3	TRBJ1-1	ASSQDLHSLITEAF
many	TRBV2	TRBJ1-6	ASSRGRYYNSPLH
many	TRBV4-1	TRBJ1-6	ASSVTQGNSPLH
many	TRBV4-1	TRBJ1-6	ASSRDSSEVLLH